Listed below are T cell receptor beta chains from one sample, sequenced in a study of T cell responses to AZD1222 COVID-19 vaccine. Sequencing was performed with immunoSEQ multiplex PCR; in TCRdb, only in-frame clones are kept and a portion is missing. This sample yields some 150,000 clones, of which 93% are seen a single time; around 1.9% belongs to the top ten. Material: peripheral blood, obtained on day 0 of AZD1222 vaccination. These TCRs come from an adult in good health. Both conserved end residues are trimmed from each CDR3. Each record gives: CDR3 protein, V gene, J gene.

ASSLTSGGRTDTQY,TRBV11-2,TRBJ2-3
ASKRTEGQPQH,TRBV2,TRBJ1-5
ASSHRIGGGSPLH,TRBV5-6,TRBJ1-6
ASSLGRRSNTGELF,TRBV5-1,TRBJ2-2
ASSEYHRGPTNEKLF,TRBV25-1,TRBJ1-4
ASSPGEGGRTEAF,TRBV5-1,TRBJ1-1
ASSIYQGTEAF,TRBV14,TRBJ1-1
ASSPMTRDRGSGYT,TRBV9,TRBJ1-2
AIRFDGSNQPQH,TRBV7-2,TRBJ1-5
ASGEQGADTIY,TRBV5-1,TRBJ1-3
ASSYSAPWGKETQY,TRBV6-5,TRBJ2-5
ASSLGQGVQVFEKLF,TRBV11-2,TRBJ1-4
ASSKMASADTQY,TRBV7-6,TRBJ2-3
ASSSGTAPLLYYGYT,TRBV5-4,TRBJ1-2
ASSFTGTEKEAF,TRBV5-1,TRBJ1-1
ASSPGDSPYGYT,TRBV6-6,TRBJ1-2
ATSDLRGGSQPQH,TRBV24-1,TRBJ1-5
ASSLAAVAKNIQY,TRBV5-1,TRBJ2-4
ASMPGASEKLF,TRBV6-6,TRBJ1-4
ATSTTVNTGELF,TRBV15,TRBJ2-2
ASSPQEYQPQH,TRBV18,TRBJ1-5